This is a list of T cell receptor beta chains from one sample in a study of blood T cell repertoires in COVID-19. Generated by immunoSEQ multiplex PCR, the TCRdb table keeps only in-frame clones and is missing some. Here the sample spans more than 85,000 clones, around 90% being singletons. Source material: peripheral blood. These receptors all stem from a woman in her sixties or seventies with acute or convalescent COVID-19. CDR3s include the opening cysteine and the closing phenylalanine or tryptophan. A D gene is named only where the DNA matches it firmly. Only some rows state a clone size, as once, few, many or a class for expanded clones.

cdr3_length | d_call | j_call | clone_size | v_call | cdr3_aa | cdr3_nt
17 | - | TRBJ1-4 | - | TRBV5-1 | CASSLTGGYATNEKLFF | TGCGCCAGCAGCCTGACTGGGGGCTATGCAACTAATGAAAAACTGTTTTTT
14 | - | TRBJ2-5 | - | TRBV11-1 | CASSLGGAQETQYF | TGTGCCAGCAGCTTAGGCGGGGCTCAAGAGACCCAGTACTTC
15 | - | TRBJ2-5 | few | TRBV11-3 | CASSLALEWEETQYF | TGTGCCAGCAGCTTAGCCCTCGAATGGGAGGAGACCCAGTACTTC
16 | TRBD2 | TRBJ2-1 | - | TRBV10-3 | CAISEVGTSGYNEQFF | TGTGCCATCAGTGAGGTTGGGACTAGCGGATACAATGAGCAGTTCTTC
14 | TRBD1 | TRBJ2-3 | - | TRBV15 | CATAGQGGTDTQYF | TGTGCCACCGCGGGACAGGGGGGCACAGATACGCAGTATTTT
18 | TRBD1 | TRBJ1-4 | once | TRBV7-9 | CASSFSGTGGQPPEKLFF | TGTGCCAGCAGCTTCAGCGGGACAGGGGGCCAACCCCCTGAAAAACTGTTTTTT
17 | - | TRBJ1-1 | few | TRBV21-1 | CASSKAGQGGGSTEAFF | TGTGCCAGCAGCAAAGCAGGGCAGGGAGGGGGGAGCACTGAAGCTTTCTTT
17 | - | TRBJ2-3 | - | TRBV5-1 | CASSRGSSDPSTDTQYF | TGCGCCAGCAGCCGGGGATCGAGCGACCCCAGCACAGATACGCAGTATTTT
15 | - | TRBJ2-3 | - | TRBV28 | CASRLLAPSTDTQYF | TGTGCCAGCAGGCTTCTGGCCCCTAGCACAGATACGCAGTATTTT
13 | TRBD1 | TRBJ2-7 | - | TRBV25-1 | CASRQGSSYEQYF | TGTGCCAGCAGACAGGGGAGTTCCTACGAGCAGTACTTC
17 | TRBD2 | TRBJ2-1 | - | TRBV28 | CASSNPPGLAGGIEQFF | TGTGCCAGCAGTAATCCACCGGGACTAGCGGGAGGGATTGAGCAGTTCTTC
16 | TRBD2 | TRBJ2-7 | once | TRBV5-1 | CASSLAPLAGGGEQYF | TGCGCCAGCAGCTTGGCACCACTAGCGGGAGGGGGTGAGCAGTACTTC
13 | - | TRBJ1-2 | - | TRBV12-3/TRBV12-4 | CASSFGTTETYTF | TGTGCCAGCAGTTTTGGTACGACGGAGACCTACACCTTC
14 | TRBD1 | TRBJ2-7 | - | TRBV6-6 | CASRSGQGFYEQYF | TGTGCCAGCAGATCCGGACAGGGTTTTTACGAGCAGTACTTC
14 | TRBD1 | TRBJ1-6 | - | TRBV18 | CASSSGTDNSPLHF | TGTGCCAGCTCGTCCGGGACAGATAATTCACCCCTCCACTTT